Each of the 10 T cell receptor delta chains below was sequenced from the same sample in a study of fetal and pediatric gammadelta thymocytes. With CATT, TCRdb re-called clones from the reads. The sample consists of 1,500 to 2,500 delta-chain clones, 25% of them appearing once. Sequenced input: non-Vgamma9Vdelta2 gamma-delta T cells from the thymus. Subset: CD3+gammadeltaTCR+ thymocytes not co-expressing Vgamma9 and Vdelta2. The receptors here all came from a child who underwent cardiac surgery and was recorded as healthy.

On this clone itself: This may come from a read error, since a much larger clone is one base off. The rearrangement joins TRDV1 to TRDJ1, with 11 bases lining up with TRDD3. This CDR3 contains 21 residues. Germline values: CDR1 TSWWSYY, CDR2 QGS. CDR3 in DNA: TGTGCTCTTGGGGAACTGGTCTATCCTTACTGGGGGATATCATACACCGATAGACTCATCTTT. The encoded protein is CALGELVYPYWGISYTDRLIF.

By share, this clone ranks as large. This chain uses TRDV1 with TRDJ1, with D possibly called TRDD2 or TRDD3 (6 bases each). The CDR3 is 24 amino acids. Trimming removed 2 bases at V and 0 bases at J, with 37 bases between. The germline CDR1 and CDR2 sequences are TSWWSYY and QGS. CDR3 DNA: TGTGCTCTTGGGGAAACCCCCTCTGTCTCCTACCAGTACTGGGCGGGCGGGTACACCGATAAACTCATCTTT. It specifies CALGETPSVSYQYWAGGYTDKLIF.

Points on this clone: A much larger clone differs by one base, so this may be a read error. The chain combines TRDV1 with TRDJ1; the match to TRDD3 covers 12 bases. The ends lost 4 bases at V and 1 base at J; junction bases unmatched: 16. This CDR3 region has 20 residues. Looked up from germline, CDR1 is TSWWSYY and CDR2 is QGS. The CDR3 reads CALGGPTRLGDTQSTDKLIF. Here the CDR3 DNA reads TGTGCTCTTGGGGGACCTACGAGGCTGGGGGATACGCAGTCCACCGATAAACTCATCTTT.

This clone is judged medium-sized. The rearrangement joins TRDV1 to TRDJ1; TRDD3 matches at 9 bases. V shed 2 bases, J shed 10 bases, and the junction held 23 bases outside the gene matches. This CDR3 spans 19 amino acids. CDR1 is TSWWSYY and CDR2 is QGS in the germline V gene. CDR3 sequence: CALGEITGLSLGDPSLLIF. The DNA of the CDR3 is TGTGCTCTTGGGGAAATAACGGGCCTTTCTCTGGGGGATCCTTCTTTACTCATCTTT.

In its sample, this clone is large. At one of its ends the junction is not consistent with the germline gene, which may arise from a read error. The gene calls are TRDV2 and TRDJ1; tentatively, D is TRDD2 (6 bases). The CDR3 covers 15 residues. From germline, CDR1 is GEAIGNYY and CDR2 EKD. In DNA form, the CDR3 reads TGTGCCTGTGACACCCGCGGATCCTACACCGATAAGCTCATCTTT. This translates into CACDTRGSYTDKLIF.

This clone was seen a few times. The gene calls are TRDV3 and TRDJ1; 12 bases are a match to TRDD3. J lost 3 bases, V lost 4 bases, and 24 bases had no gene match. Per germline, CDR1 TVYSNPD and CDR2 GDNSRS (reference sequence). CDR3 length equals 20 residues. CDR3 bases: TGTGCCTCTCCTATGCCCGGGTTGGAGACTGGGGGATACTGGTCCGATAAACTCATCTTT. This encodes CASPMPGLETGGYWSDKLIF.

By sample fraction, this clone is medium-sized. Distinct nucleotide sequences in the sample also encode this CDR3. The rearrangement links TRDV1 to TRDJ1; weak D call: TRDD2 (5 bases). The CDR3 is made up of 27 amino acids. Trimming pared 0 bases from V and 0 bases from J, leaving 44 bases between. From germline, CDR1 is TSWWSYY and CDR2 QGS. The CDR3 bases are TGTGCTCTTGGGGAACTAGTTCCCCCAAGGTTCCCATCCCTACGTTCGGGGTCACCCTCGTACACCGATAAACTCATCTTT. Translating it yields CALGELVPPRFPSLRSGSPSYTDKLIF.

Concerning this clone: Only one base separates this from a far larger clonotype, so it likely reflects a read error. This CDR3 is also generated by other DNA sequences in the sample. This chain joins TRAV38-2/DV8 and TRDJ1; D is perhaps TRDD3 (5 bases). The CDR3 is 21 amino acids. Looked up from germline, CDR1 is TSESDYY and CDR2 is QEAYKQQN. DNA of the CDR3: TGTGCTTATAGGAGCGCCCGGGGACTAAAGCAGGGGGGGCAATACACTGATAAACTCATCTTT. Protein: CAYRSARGLKQGGQYTDKLIF.

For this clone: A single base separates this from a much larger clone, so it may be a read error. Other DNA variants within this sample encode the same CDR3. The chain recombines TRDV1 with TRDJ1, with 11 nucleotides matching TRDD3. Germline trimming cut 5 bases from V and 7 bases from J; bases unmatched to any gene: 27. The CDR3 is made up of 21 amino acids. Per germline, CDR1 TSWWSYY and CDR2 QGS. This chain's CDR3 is CALGSLGASTSGGGYASKLIF. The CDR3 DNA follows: TGTGCTCTTGGGTCACTGGGAGCCTCTACATCCGGTGGGGGATACGCGAGTAAACTCATCTTT.

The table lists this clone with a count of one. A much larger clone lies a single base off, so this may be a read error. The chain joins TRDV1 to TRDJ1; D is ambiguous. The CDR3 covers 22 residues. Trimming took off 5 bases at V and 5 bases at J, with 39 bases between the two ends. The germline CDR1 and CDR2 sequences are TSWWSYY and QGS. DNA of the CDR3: TGTGCTCTTGGGTCAATAAGCCTAGAGAACCTGGTGGGTCACTCCCATAAGGATAAACTCATCTTT. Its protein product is CALGSISLENLVGHSHKDKLIF.